The next 30 T cell receptor beta chains were all read from a single sample in a study of identical twins. One entry per CDR3 protein results from TCRdb running MiXCR on the 5' RACE reads. The sample contains approximately 690,000 distinct CDR3 sequences, around 6% of which appear only once. The sample comprised naive T cells sorted from blood. Receptors were obtained from a man younger than 35 in good health.

This clonotype was found many times. The chain links TRBV10-3 to TRBJ2-5; D gene uncertain. V was trimmed by 6 bases and J by 4 bases, leaving 6 bases between them. The CDR3 is 11 amino acids. Per the germline V gene, CDR1 is ENHRY and CDR2 is SYGVKD. The CDR3 here is CAIRYAETQYF. DNA of the CDR3: TGTGCCATCAGATATGCAGAGACCCAGTACTTC.

V and J are TRBV15 and TRBJ2-2; TRBD1 or TRBD2 may be the D gene (5 bases each). CDR1 and CDR2 (germline): LNHNV, YYDKDF (reference sequence). The CDR3 length is 14 residues. Trimming stripped 0 bases from V and 6 bases from J, with 8 bases between. The CDR3 sequence: CATSRDRGAGELFF. In nucleotides, the CDR3 is TGTGCCACCAGCAGAGATCGAGGGGCCGGGGAGCTGTTTTTT. Looking up the rest from reference TRBV15 and TRBJ2-2 gives the full variable domain: DAMVIQNPRYQVTQFGKPVTLSCSQTLNHNVMYWYQQKSSQAPKLLFHYYDKDFNNEADTPDNFQSRRPNTSFCFLDIRSPGLGDTAMYLCATSRDRGAGELFFGEGSRLTVL.

This clonotype was counted only a few times. This sequence may be a read error, since a much larger clone differs from it by one base. This chain uses TRBV5-1 with TRBJ2-1; 11 positions agree with TRBD2. Germline CDR1 is SGHRS and CDR2 is YFSETQ. The CDR3 has 16 amino acids. Trimming at V came to 2 bases and at J to 8 bases, leaving 9 bases not matched to a gene. The CDR3 nucleotides read TGCGCCAGCAGCTTCGAACTAGCGGGAGTTATGGATGAGCAGTTCTTC. Translation: CASSFELAGVMDEQFF.

This clonotype was detected only a few times. The chain employs TRBV18 and TRBJ2-5; perhaps TRBD2 as D (6 bases). There are 13 residues in the CDR3. Germline CDR1 and CDR2: KGHSH and LQKENI. The V gene lost 3 bases and the J gene lost 4 bases, with 9 bases spanning the gap. The chain's CDR3 is CASSPVSGETQYF. CDR3 DNA: TGTGCCAGCTCACCGGTTAGCGGAGAGACCCAGTACTTC.

This clonotype was found many times. The rearrangement links TRBV6-1 to TRBJ2-3, with 7 nucleotides matching TRBD2. Germline assignment: CDR1 MNHNS and CDR2 SASEGT. The CDR3 length is 13 residues. With 6 bases clipped from V and 3 bases from J, the junction kept 3 bases outside the gene matches. Here the CDR3 reads CASRGGLTDTQYF. CDR3 sequence (DNA): TGTGCCAGCAGGGGGGGACTAACAGATACGCAGTATTTT.

The rearrangement links TRBV6-2 or TRBV6-3 to TRBJ2-7; D not certain. V lost 4 bases and J lost 6, with 13 bases in between. Germline-derived CDR1 and CDR2 are MNHEY and SVGEGT. The CDR3 is 13 amino acids. The DNA of the CDR3 is TGTGCCAGCAGTTCGGACCCGTCGGGCGAGCAGTACTTC. Amino acid sequence: CASSSDPSGEQYF.

This clonotype was detected ten times or more. This sequence joins TRBV4-3 and TRBJ2-2, with 9 bases aligning to TRBD2. Germline loops: CDR1 LGHNA, CDR2 YSLEER. Losses at the gene ends were 1 base for V and 6 bases for J; bases not matched to a gene: 6. This CDR3 has 16 amino acids. The CDR3 region is CASSQGSSGTAGELFF. CDR3 DNA: TGCGCCAGCAGCCAAGGCTCTAGCGGGACGGCCGGGGAGCTGTTTTTT.

This clonotype was seen many times. The chain is built from TRBV20-1 and TRBJ2-1; D is unresolved. Deletions cut 1 base from V and 12 bases from J, with 19 bases between. This CDR3 contains 14 residues. Germline CDR1 DFQATT, CDR2 SNEGSKA (reference sequence). The CDR3 spells CSARVPQFMEVQFF. The CDR3 DNA reads TGCAGTGCTAGAGTTCCCCAGTTTATGGAAGTGCAGTTCTTC.

V and J are TRBV11-3 and TRBJ2-2; D unclear. Germline V gene sequence: CDR1 SGHNT, CDR2 YENEEA. This CDR3 comprises 15 residues. Trimming shortened V by 8 bases and J by 9 bases, and 22 bases separated the two germline ends. The CDR3 reads CASGELRAGNRELFF. DNA for the CDR3: TGTGCCAGCGGCGAACTCCGGGCCGGAAATCGGGAGCTGTTTTTT.

This clonotype was observed at least ten times. The genes are TRBV6-2 or TRBV6-3 and TRBJ1-6; D is undetermined. The germline V gene encodes CDR1 MNHEY and CDR2 SVGEGT. There are 17 residues in the CDR3. V was cut by 7 bases and J by 6 bases, with 22 bases left in between. The CDR3 region has the DNA TGTGCCAGCACCAACGGAGAGAGGGTCAGGAGTAATTCACCCCTCCACTTT. Translated: CASTNGERVRSNSPLHF.

This clonotype was counted ten times or more. The chain combines TRBV4-1 with TRBJ2-5, with 8 bases matching TRBD1. The junction had 11 bases not matched to a gene; V was cut back by 0 bases and J by 5 bases. Germline loops: CDR1 MGHRA, CDR2 YSYEKL. There are 17 residues in the CDR3. The CDR3 protein is CASSQDGTGIPWETQYF. The DNA for the CDR3 is TGCGCCAGCAGCCAAGACGGGACAGGCATCCCATGGGAGACCCAGTACTTC.

This clonotype turned up a few times. V usage is TRBV7-6 and J usage is TRBJ2-2; D is perhaps TRBD1 or TRBD2 (7 bases each). The CDR3 totals 17 residues. V was pared by 5 bases and J by 4 bases, with 20 bases between. Germline CDR1 SGHVS, CDR2 FNYEAQ. The DNA for the CDR3 is TGTGCCAGCAGCCCTACGAGGGAGGGGGCCAGCACCGGGGAGCTGTTTTTT. Encoded protein: CASSPTREGASTGELFF. The variable domain in full, with the rest retrieved from reference TRBV7-6 and TRBJ2-2, is GAGVSQSPRYKVTKRGQDVALRCDPISGHVSLYWYRQALGQGPEFLTYFNYEAQQDKSGLPNDRFSAERPEGSISTLTIQRTEQRDSAMYRCASSPTREGASTGELFFGEGSRLTVL.

This clonotype was recorded many times. The genes are TRBV6-5 and TRBJ2-7, with no clear D. The germline V gene encodes CDR1 MNHEY and CDR2 SVGAGI. Between the trimmed V and J ends, which lost 0 bases and 7 bases, there was a span of 10 bases. The CDR3 is 13 residues long. This CDR3 reads CASSYSNSGEQYV. CDR3 in DNA: TGTGCCAGCAGTTACTCGAACAGTGGGGAGCAGTACGTC.

This clonotype has ten or more counts. This chain connects TRBV29-1 to TRBJ1-2, with D uncertain. The CDR3 is made up of 14 amino acids. CDR1 and CDR2 from the germline V gene are SQVTM and ANQGSEA. Trimming shortened V by 2 bases and J by 0 bases, and 10 bases separated the two germline ends. CDR3 protein: CSVEIPEANYGYTF. CDR3 in DNA: TGCAGCGTTGAAATCCCGGAAGCTAACTATGGCTACACCTTC.

Note on this clonotype: The CDR3 ends on some other residue instead of the conserved phenylalanine or tryptophan, so this is likely a read error. The limits of the CDR3 on the DNA are not certain, so only TCRdb's listed CDR3 is given. V is TRBV29-1 and J is TRBJ2-7; TRBD1, the D gene given by the table, was not confirmed from the DNA. Germline V lookup: CDR1 SQVTM, CDR2 ANQGSEA. The CDR3 length is 9 residues, termini included. The CDR3 region is CSVGDRVPL.

The chain carries TRBV7-9 and TRBJ1-1; 10 bases are shared with TRBD1. V lost 1 base and J lost 8; bases outside the gene matches: 10. This CDR3 contains 16 residues. Germline V gene lookup returns CDR1 SEHNR and CDR2 FQNEAQ (reference sequence). CDR3 bases: TGTGCCAGCAGCTTAGGGGACAGGGGTCCGAATCCAGAAGCTTTCTTT. Amino acid sequence: CASSLGDRGPNPEAFF.

This clonotype has a handful of counts. The V and J genes are TRBV25-1 and TRBJ1-2; D is unclear. This CDR3 has 13 amino acids. Germline-derived CDR1 and CDR2 are MGHDK and SYGVNS. Trimming cost V 3 bases and J 4 bases, with 9 bases left between them. The CDR3 nucleotides are TGTGCCAGCAGTGAGGGTCAATTCTATGGCTACACCTTC. Amino acid sequence: CASSEGQFYGYTF.

This clonotype was counted ten times or more. This CDR3 reads CASSLSGNMGETQYF. In DNA, the CDR3 is TGCGCCAGCAGCTTGTCCGGGAACATGGGAGAGACCCAGTACTTC. The chain has TRBV5-1 and TRBJ2-5, with TRBD2 as a possible D gene (5 bases). Germline V gene sequence: CDR1 SGHRS, CDR2 YFSETQ. Between the trimmed V and J ends, which lost 1 base and 4 bases, there was a span of 14 bases. This CDR3 comprises 15 residues.

This clonotype was recorded at least ten times. The chain combines TRBV20-1 with TRBJ1-6, with D possibly matching TRBD1 (6 bases). The CDR3 is 15 amino acids. Germline loops: CDR1 DFQATT, CDR2 SNEGSKA (reference sequence). Trimming stripped 5 bases from V and 0 bases from J, with 11 bases between. The DNA for the CDR3 is TGCAGTGCTCGACAGGATAGCTCCTATAATTCACCCCTCCACTTT. It translates to CSARQDSSYNSPLHF.

This clonotype was seen at least ten times. The chain employs TRBV20-1 and TRBJ1-6; 7 bases align to TRBD1. This CDR3 comprises 14 residues. Germline V CDR1 and CDR2: DFQATT, SNEGSKA (reference sequence). The junction had 10 bases not matched to a gene; V was cut back by 5 bases and J by 9 bases. CDR3 protein: CSAGGTAGGSPLHF. CDR3 bases: TGCAGTGCTGGGGGGACAGCGGGGGGTTCACCCCTCCACTTT.

The chain joins TRBV6-5 to TRBJ2-2; D ambiguous. The germline gives CDR1 MNHEY, CDR2 SVGAGI. The germline V and J ends were trimmed by 4 bases and 5 bases, with 8 bases remaining between them. This CDR3 is built from 13 residues. Here the CDR3 DNA reads TGTGCCAGCAGTTTTTCGCGGACCGGGGAGCTGTTTTTT. The encoded protein is CASSFSRTGELFF.

This clonotype was found a few times. The chain employs TRBV10-3 and TRBJ2-1; 7 bases are a match to TRBD2. The CDR3 covers 14 residues. V shed 10 bases and J 0 bases; nucleotides not matched to a gene: 6. The germline V gene has CDR1 ENHRY and CDR2 SYGVKD. The CDR3 reads CATIGGDSYNEQFF. DNA of the CDR3: TGTGCCACTATTGGGGGGGACTCCTACAATGAGCAGTTCTTC.

There are many counts of this clonotype. The J gene is TRBJ2-7, the V gene TRBV25-1, with D unresolved. The germline V gene encodes CDR1 MGHDK and CDR2 SYGVNS. This CDR3 region has 13 residues. V dropped 4 bases and J dropped 6 bases, with 13 bases sitting between them. The CDR3 is CASSGLGVLEQYV. CDR3 in DNA: TGTGCCAGCAGTGGTCTGGGTGTCCTCGAGCAGTACGTC.

The rearrangement uses TRBV6-2 or TRBV6-3 and TRBJ1-1, with D unclear. V was shortened by 6 bases and J by 8 bases, with 19 bases between the two germline ends. This CDR3 spans 14 amino acids. The germline gives CDR1 MNHEY, CDR2 SVGEGT. The DNA for the CDR3 is TGTGCCAGCAGCAGTGACATACTACCTAGGGAAGCTTTCTTT. As protein: CASSSDILPREAFF.

This sequence joins TRBV25-1 and TRBJ2-6; D call uncertain. The CDR3 has 18 residues. The V end was cut by 4 bases, the J end by 0 bases, with 16 bases between. In germline, CDR1 is MGHDK, CDR2 SYGVNS. Here the CDR3 reads CASSGDLTDHSGANVLTF. As DNA, the CDR3 is TGTGCCAGCAGTGGAGATCTGACGGACCACTCTGGGGCCAACGTCCTGACTTTC. The entire variable domain, with the rest obtained from reference TRBV25-1 and TRBJ2-6, is as follows: EADIYQTPRYLVIGTGKKITLECSQTMGHDKMYWYQQDPGMELHLIHYSYGVNSTEKGDLSSESTVSRIRTEHFPLTLESARPSHTSQYLCASSGDLTDHSGANVLTFGAGSRLTVL.

A few counts support this clonotype. The chain has TRBV7-2 and TRBJ2-7; 11 bases are a match to TRBD2. The CDR3 covers 14 residues. Germline values: CDR1 SGHTA, CDR2 FQGNSA. V was clipped by 7 bases and J by 4 bases; unmatched bases: 6. The chain's CDR3 is CASNPGTSGYEQYF. CDR3 bases: TGTGCCAGCAATCCCGGGACTAGCGGATACGAGCAGTACTTC. The whole variable domain, filled in from reference TRBV7-2 and TRBJ2-7, reads GAGVSQSPSNKVTEKGKDVELRCDPISGHTALYWYRQSLGQGLEFLIYFQGNSAPDKSGLPSDRFSAERTGGSVSTLTIQRTQQEDSAVYLCASNPGTSGYEQYFGPGTRLTVT.

The table lists this clonotype with many counts. The chain has TRBV20-1 and TRBJ2-5; D is perhaps TRBD1 (6 bases). From germline, CDR1 is DFQATT and CDR2 SNEGSKA (reference sequence). V was shortened by 5 bases and J by 2 bases, with 18 bases between the two germline ends. This CDR3 is built from 15 residues. CDR3 sequence (DNA): TGCAGTGCTGCTGGAGGCAGGGGTTTTCAAGAGACCCAGTACTTC. Translated: CSAAGGRGFQETQYF.

This clonotype was detected ten times or more. The genes are TRBV3-1 and TRBJ2-1; D gene uncertain. This CDR3 has 13 residues. The V gene lost 1 base and the J gene lost 9 bases, with 10 bases spanning the gap. CDR1 is LGHDT, CDR2 YNNKEL, per germline (reference sequence). Here the CDR3 reads CASSQGALPEQFF. DNA of the CDR3: TGTGCCAGCAGCCAAGGGGCACTCCCTGAGCAGTTCTTC.

A few counts support this clonotype. The chain joins TRBV20-1 to TRBJ2-3, with 7 bases aligning to TRBD1. The trim removed 3 bases at V and 4 bases at J, leaving 10 bases unmatched. CDR3 length: 15 residues. Germline V lookup: CDR1 DFQATT, CDR2 SNEGSKA (reference sequence). The CDR3, as DNA: TGCAGTGCTAGTGGGTCCAAGGGGGCGGCAGATACGCAGTATTTT. Its protein product is CSASGSKGAADTQYF.

This clonotype was observed a handful of times. This chain links TRBV5-1 with TRBJ2-3, with TRBD2 identical over 7 bases. Per germline, CDR1 SGHRS and CDR2 YFSETQ. The junction had 7 bases not matched to a gene; V was cut back by 0 bases and J by 3 bases. There are 16 residues in the CDR3. The CDR3 DNA is TGCGCCAGCAGCTTGGCACTGCGGGAGTGGACAGATACGCAGTATTTT. Protein sequence: CASSLALREWTDTQYF.